The clone carrying this T cell receptor (beta chain) has a handful of counts. This CDR3 has 13 amino acids. Trimming took 8 bases from V and 2 from J; bases not matched to a gene: 5. In germline, CDR1 is SNHLY, CDR2 FYNNEI. TCRdb's table, derived via immunoSEQ multiplex PCR, lists solely in-frame clones and lacks some. This repertoire shows 200,000 to 300,000 clones, about 88% found once; its top ten account for around 5%. This sample was taken from a study of blood T cell repertoires in COVID-19. This chain uses TRBV2 with TRBJ2-7; 8 bases match TRBD2. The receptor's source is a woman aged 55-69 years with COVID-19, enrolled during active disease. The sequencing sample was made of peripheral blood. CDR3 in DNA: TGTGCCAGCTGGAGCGGGAGCGCCTACGAGCAGTACTTC. Translation gives CASWSGSAYEQYF.